Detailed here is one T cell receptor (beta chain). What it recognizes is unknown. Trimming left V 3 bases short and J 7 bases short, with 12 bases between. CDR3 length: 14 amino acids. Germline V gene lookup returns CDR1 SGHAT and CDR2 FQNNGV. The data derive from a study of cytomegalovirus exposure and HLA in healthy donors. Whole-study results and caveats: The study dropped some indistinguishable V segments, TRBV6-2 and TRBV6-3 among them.

Vbeta (60) and Jbeta (13) primers were used in the PCR. Profiled with immunoSEQ multiplex PCR; TCRdb holds only in-frame clones, not every one. Of approximately 110,000 clones listed, 80% to 85% are singletons. This clonotype was obtained from a woman in her twenties or thirties in good health and CMV-seronegative. Material for sequencing was PBMCs. This chain joins TRBV11-2 and TRBJ2-2, with D perhaps TRBD2 (7 bases). CDR3 sequence (DNA): TGTGCCAGCAGCTTTGGGGGGGGCTACGGGGAGCTGTTTTTT. It is translated as CASSFGGGYGELFF.